This is a list of T cell receptor beta chains from one sample in a study of T cells in Graves' hyperthyroidism and ophthalmopathy. TCRdb ran MiXCR on the multiplex PCR reads and lists one entry per CDR3 protein. The table records a few hundred thousand distinct CDR3 sequences, less than 25% of them present only once. The sequenced sample consisted of blood. Source of these receptors: a young man with Graves' hyperthyroidism. The CDR3 runs from the conserved cysteine through the conserved F or W. D genes are given only for firm matches. Some rows mark clone size as missing; the rest say once, few, many or name a class of expanded clone.

j_gene: TRBJ2-7; abundance: many; d_gene: TRBD1; v_gene: TRBV7-9; CDR3aa: CASSSPRTGDYEQYF; CDR3nt: TGTGCCAGCAGCTCCCCACGGACAGGGGACTACGAGCAGTACTTC
j_gene: TRBJ2-7; abundance: NA; d_gene: NA; v_gene: TRBV12-3/TRBV12-4; CDR3aa: CASSSLSGTLGYEQYF; CDR3nt: TGTGCCAGCAGCTCTCTCTCCGGGACCCTGGGGTACGAGCAGTACTTC
j_gene: TRBJ2-7; abundance: NA; d_gene: TRBD2; v_gene: TRBV5-1; CDR3aa: CASSPIPTSVTYEQYF; CDR3nt: TGCGCCAGCAGCCCAATACCTACTAGCGTTACCTACGAGCAGTACTTC
j_gene: TRBJ2-7; abundance: many; d_gene: TRBD1; v_gene: TRBV12-3/TRBV12-4; CDR3aa: CASSYPGQGGYEQYF; CDR3nt: TGTGCCAGCAGCTACCCGGGACAGGGAGGCTACGAGCAGTACTTC
j_gene: TRBJ2-7; abundance: NA; d_gene: TRBD1; v_gene: TRBV29-1; CDR3aa: CSARDREQYF; CDR3nt: TGCAGCGCCAGGGACAGGGAGCAGTACTTC
j_gene: TRBJ2-2; abundance: many; d_gene: NA; v_gene: TRBV11-2; CDR3aa: CASSFKEDGELFF; CDR3nt: TGTGCCAGCAGCTTCAAGGAGGACGGGGAGCTGTTTTTT
j_gene: TRBJ2-5; abundance: NA; d_gene: NA; v_gene: TRBV6-1; CDR3aa: CASSAGLLWETQYF; CDR3nt: TGTGCCAGCAGTGCCGGGCTCCTATGGGAGACCCAGTACTTC
j_gene: TRBJ2-7; abundance: NA; d_gene: TRBD1; v_gene: TRBV19; CDR3aa: CASSRTGTGHDEQYF; CDR3nt: TGTGCCAGTAGTAGAACCGGGACAGGGCACGACGAGCAGTACTTC
j_gene: TRBJ2-5; abundance: few; d_gene: NA; v_gene: TRBV28; CDR3aa: CASRMTAETQYF; CDR3nt: TGTGCCAGCAGAATGACAGCAGAGACCCAGTACTTC
j_gene: TRBJ1-2; abundance: many; d_gene: TRBD1; v_gene: TRBV6-1; CDR3aa: CASSIVTGPNLEGYTF; CDR3nt: TGTGCCAGCAGTATAGTGACAGGGCCAAACCTAGAGGGCTACACCTTC
j_gene: TRBJ2-5; abundance: NA; d_gene: TRBD1; v_gene: TRBV6-1; CDR3aa: CASRRGQEETQYF; CDR3nt: TGTGCCAGCAGGAGGGGACAGGAAGAGACCCAGTACTTC
j_gene: TRBJ2-7; abundance: many; d_gene: NA; v_gene: TRBV2; CDR3aa: CASRVGQPDSYEQYF; CDR3nt: TGTGCCAGCAGAGTCGGACAGCCCGACTCCTACGAGCAGTACTTC
j_gene: TRBJ1-2; abundance: NA; d_gene: TRBD1; v_gene: TRBV12-3/TRBV12-4; CDR3aa: CASSPEADGTGFYGYTF; CDR3nt: TGTGCCAGCAGTCCGGAGGCCGACGGGACAGGGTTCTATGGCTACACCTTC
j_gene: TRBJ2-3; abundance: many; d_gene: NA; v_gene: TRBV6-1; CDR3aa: CASSEGGGTPDTQYF; CDR3nt: TGTGCCAGCAGTGAAGGTGGGGGGACCCCAGATACGCAGTATTTT
j_gene: TRBJ1-1; abundance: few; d_gene: NA; v_gene: TRBV12-3/TRBV12-4; CDR3aa: CASTIGPMNTEAFF; CDR3nt: TGTGCCAGCACCATAGGACCAATGAACACTGAAGCTTTCTTT
j_gene: TRBJ2-4; abundance: many; d_gene: NA; v_gene: TRBV15; CDR3aa: CATSPAGTGADIQYF; CDR3nt: TGTGCCACCAGCCCCGCCGGAACCGGGGCGGACATTCAGTACTTC
j_gene: TRBJ1-2; abundance: NA; d_gene: NA; v_gene: TRBV9; CDR3aa: CASSVDSGNYGYTF; CDR3nt: TGTGCCAGCAGCGTAGATTCAGGGAACTATGGCTACACCTTC
j_gene: TRBJ1-1; abundance: many; d_gene: TRBD1; v_gene: TRBV6-2/TRBV6-3; CDR3aa: CASDLPGGNTEAFF; CDR3nt: TGTGCCAGCGATCTTCCAGGGGGGAACACTGAAGCTTTCTTT
j_gene: TRBJ1-2; abundance: NA; d_gene: NA; v_gene: TRBV6-1; CDR3aa: CASRNPGGDGYTF; CDR3nt: TGTGCCAGCAGGAACCCAGGCGGGGATGGCTACACCTTC
j_gene: TRBJ1-5; abundance: few; d_gene: NA; v_gene: TRBV4-1; CDR3aa: CASSQLGLPNQPQHF; CDR3nt: TGCGCCAGCAGCCAGCTGGGACTGCCCAATCAGCCCCAGCATTTT
j_gene: TRBJ2-7; abundance: many; d_gene: NA; v_gene: TRBV27; CDR3aa: CASSPAPPYEQYF; CDR3nt: TGTGCCAGCAGCCCGGCGCCTCCCTACGAGCAGTACTTC
j_gene: TRBJ1-1; abundance: few; d_gene: NA; v_gene: TRBV20-1; CDR3aa: CRATENTEAFF; CDR3nt: TGCAGGGCGACAGAGAACACTGAAGCTTTCTTT
j_gene: TRBJ2-7; abundance: NA; d_gene: NA; v_gene: TRBV12-3/TRBV12-4; CDR3aa: CASSSKGWSYEQYF; CDR3nt: TGTGCCAGCAGTTCCAAGGGGTGGTCCTACGAGCAGTACTTC
j_gene: TRBJ1-5; abundance: many; d_gene: NA; v_gene: TRBV20-1; CDR3aa: CSAVGMDQPQHF; CDR3nt: TGCAGTGCTGTCGGGATGGACCAGCCCCAGCATTTT
j_gene: TRBJ1-1; abundance: many; d_gene: NA; v_gene: TRBV29-1; CDR3aa: CSADVGTEAFF; CDR3nt: TGCAGCGCCGATGTCGGTACTGAAGCTTTCTTT
j_gene: TRBJ2-7; abundance: many; d_gene: NA; v_gene: TRBV9; CDR3aa: CASSVGQAHPYEQYF; CDR3nt: TGTGCCAGCAGCGTAGGCCAGGCCCATCCCTACGAGCAGTACTTC
j_gene: TRBJ1-2; abundance: NA; d_gene: NA; v_gene: TRBV4-2; CDR3aa: CASSQDPVGGARYGYTF; CDR3nt: TGTGCCAGCAGCCAAGATCCGGTGGGGGGGGCGCGTTATGGCTACACCTTC
j_gene: TRBJ2-7; abundance: many; d_gene: NA; v_gene: TRBV6-1; CDR3aa: CASSPTSGAYEQYF; CDR3nt: TGTGCCAGCAGCCCTACATCTGGGGCCTACGAGCAGTACTTC
j_gene: TRBJ1-1; abundance: few; d_gene: NA; v_gene: TRBV7-3; CDR3aa: CASSLTGVRDSGNTEAFF; CDR3nt: TGTGCCAGCAGCTTAACGGGAGTCCGGGACTCCGGGAACACTGAAGCTTTCTTT
j_gene: TRBJ1-6; abundance: NA; d_gene: TRBD1; v_gene: TRBV12-3/TRBV12-4; CDR3aa: CASSLGQGAGSPLHF; CDR3nt: TGTGCCAGCAGTTTGGGACAGGGGGCGGGTTCACCCCTCCACTTT
j_gene: TRBJ1-3; abundance: many; d_gene: TRBD1; v_gene: TRBV28; CDR3aa: CASSLYTGDRNTIYF; CDR3nt: TGTGCCAGCAGTTTATACACAGGGGACCGAAACACCATATATTTT
j_gene: TRBJ1-1; abundance: few; d_gene: NA; v_gene: TRBV4-2; CDR3aa: CASSQDPPNTEAFF; CDR3nt: TGTGCCAGCAGCCAAGATCCCCCGAACACTGAAGCTTTCTTT
j_gene: TRBJ1-1; abundance: many; d_gene: NA; v_gene: TRBV6-5; CDR3aa: CASRGEGGRHTEAFF; CDR3nt: TGTGCCAGCAGGGGGGAGGGGGGGCGGCACACTGAAGCTTTCTTT
j_gene: TRBJ1-2; abundance: many; d_gene: NA; v_gene: TRBV2; CDR3aa: CATGEQNSNYGYTF; CDR3nt: TGTGCCACGGGGGAACAGAATTCTAACTATGGCTACACCTTC
j_gene: TRBJ1-5; abundance: few; d_gene: NA; v_gene: TRBV2; CDR3aa: CASSERGSNQPQHF; CDR3nt: TGTGCCAGCAGTGAAAGGGGGAGCAATCAGCCCCAGCATTTT
j_gene: TRBJ2-7; abundance: NA; d_gene: TRBD1; v_gene: TRBV4-2; CDR3aa: CASSTYRGPYEQYF; CDR3nt: TGTGCCAGCAGCACATACAGGGGCCCATACGAGCAGTACTTC
j_gene: TRBJ1-1; abundance: many; d_gene: NA; v_gene: TRBV19; CDR3aa: CASSIAGFGGTEAFF; CDR3nt: TGTGCCAGTAGTATAGCAGGCTTTGGGGGTACTGAAGCTTTCTTT
j_gene: TRBJ2-7; abundance: NA; d_gene: NA; v_gene: TRBV27; CDR3aa: CASSLWYRANSYEQYF; CDR3nt: TGTGCCAGCAGTTTATGGTATCGGGCTAACTCCTACGAGCAGTACTTC
j_gene: TRBJ1-5; abundance: NA; d_gene: NA; v_gene: TRBV2; CDR3aa: CASSFDRSLPQHF; CDR3nt: TGTGCCAGCAGTTTTGACAGGTCTCTGCCCCAGCATTTT
j_gene: TRBJ1-5; abundance: few; d_gene: NA; v_gene: TRBV4-1; CDR3aa: CASSQQGIGQPQHF; CDR3nt: TGCGCCAGCAGCCAGCAGGGGATAGGGCAGCCCCAGCATTTT
j_gene: TRBJ1-1; abundance: many; d_gene: NA; v_gene: TRBV19; CDR3aa: CASRWPGTEAFF; CDR3nt: TGTGCCAGTAGGTGGCCGGGCACTGAAGCTTTCTTT
j_gene: TRBJ2-2; abundance: many; d_gene: TRBD2; v_gene: TRBV30; CDR3aa: CAWSVAGVHSGELFF; CDR3nt: TGTGCCTGGAGTGTCGCGGGGGTGCATAGCGGGGAGCTGTTTTTT
j_gene: TRBJ2-5; abundance: many; d_gene: NA; v_gene: TRBV10-3; CDR3aa: CAISESDTQETQYF; CDR3nt: TGTGCCATCAGTGAGTCCGACACACAAGAGACCCAGTACTTC
j_gene: TRBJ2-3; abundance: many; d_gene: TRBD1; v_gene: TRBV24-1; CDR3aa: CATSDHRGRGSDTQYF; CDR3nt: TGTGCCACCAGTGACCACAGGGGGCGAGGATCAGATACGCAGTATTTT
j_gene: TRBJ2-2; abundance: many; d_gene: TRBD1; v_gene: TRBV6-5; CDR3aa: CASSYRQGANTGELFF; CDR3nt: TGTGCCAGCAGTTACCGACAGGGGGCGAACACCGGGGAGCTGTTTTTT
j_gene: TRBJ1-5; abundance: many; d_gene: NA; v_gene: TRBV6-1; CDR3aa: CASSENRNSNQPQHF; CDR3nt: TGTGCCAGCAGTGAAAACCGGAATAGCAATCAGCCCCAGCATTTT
j_gene: TRBJ2-7; abundance: NA; d_gene: TRBD1; v_gene: TRBV28; CDR3aa: CASSKTGYNEQYF; CDR3nt: TGTGCCAGCAGTAAGACAGGGTACAACGAGCAGTACTTC
j_gene: TRBJ2-6; abundance: many; d_gene: NA; v_gene: TRBV28; CDR3aa: CASSHLWGPGANVLTF; CDR3nt: TGTGCCAGCAGCCACCTTTGGGGTCCTGGGGCCAACGTCCTGACTTTC
j_gene: TRBJ1-1; abundance: many; d_gene: NA; v_gene: TRBV5-1; CDR3aa: CASSLGESAEAFF; CDR3nt: TGCGCCAGCAGCTTGGGAGAATCCGCTGAAGCTTTCTTT
j_gene: TRBJ1-2; abundance: few; d_gene: NA; v_gene: TRBV5-6; CDR3aa: CASSQEDGSNYGYTF; CDR3nt: TGTGCCAGCAGCCAGGAGGACGGCTCTAACTATGGCTACACCTTC
j_gene: TRBJ2-4; abundance: NA; d_gene: NA; v_gene: TRBV10-3; CDR3aa: CAISESAGGDAKNIQYF; CDR3nt: TGTGCCATCAGTGAGTCAGCTGGGGGAGACGCCAAAAACATTCAGTACTTC
j_gene: TRBJ1-1; abundance: NA; d_gene: NA; v_gene: TRBV9; CDR3aa: CASSVPVTEAFF; CDR3nt: TGTGCCAGCAGCGTACCGGTCACTGAAGCTTTCTTT
j_gene: TRBJ2-5; abundance: many; d_gene: NA; v_gene: TRBV12-3/TRBV12-4; CDR3aa: CASSPTMWADQETQYF; CDR3nt: TGTGCCAGCAGTCCGACCATGTGGGCCGACCAAGAGACCCAGTACTTC